This TCR beta chain originates from a study of neurological immune-mediated disorders. The table lists this clonotype with many counts. Using its own MiXCR run on the 5' RACE reads, TCRdb lists one record per CDR3 protein. Altogether approximately 58,000 distinct CDR3 sequences are present, more than 7% being singletons, with the ten largest covering 1.9%. Time point here: longitudinal time-point 3. From germline, CDR1 is MNHEY and CDR2 SVGAGI. This CDR3 has 13 amino acids. The V and J ends lost 5 bases and 4 bases respectively, with 12 bases between them. This clonotype was sampled from a woman between 40 and 50 years old in good health. The specimen sequenced was PBMCs. This chain connects TRBV6-5 to TRBJ2-7; the D gene could be TRBD1 or TRBD2 (5 bases each). In DNA, the CDR3 is TGTGCCAGCAGTCCCGGGGCGAAGTACGAGCAGTACTTC. Amino acid sequence: CASSPGAKYEQYF.